The 18 T cell receptor beta chains presented below share a single source sample, sequenced in a study of cytomegalovirus exposure and HLA in healthy donors (dated by TCRdb to 2016 to 2017). The library came from the immunoSEQ multiplex PCR assay. For the multiplex PCR, a mixture combining 60 forward primers for TCR Vbeta segments and 13 reverse primers for TCR Jbeta segments was used. TCRdb's version of the immuneACCESS table is confined to in-frame rearrangements and falls short of the full clone set. An unresolved V gene accounts for under half of the shortfall where checked; the remainder is of unknown origin. For this sample there are approximately 190,000 clones; approximately 78% appear just once. Of the sample, about 0.84% falls within the top ten clones. The sequencing sample was made of PBMCs. The receptors originated from a woman aged 18 to 35 in good health and CMV-seronegative.

The rearrangement uses TRBV19 and TRBJ2-7; 11 bases align to TRBD2. Trimming took 6 bases from V and 2 from J; bases not matched to a gene: 0. The CDR3 extends over 13 amino acids. The germline gives CDR1 LNHDA, CDR2 SQIVND (reference sequence). The DNA of the CDR3 is TGTGCCAGTAGACTAGCGGGAGCCTACGAGCAGTACTTC. As protein: CASRLAGAYEQYF.

The gene calls are TRBV5-5 and TRBJ1-2, with unresolved D. CDR1 is SGHKS, CDR2 YYEKEE, per germline (reference sequence). The CDR3 extends over 11 amino acids. V gave up 4 bases and J gave up 7 bases, with 8 bases separating them. The CDR3 DNA follows: TGTGCCAGCAGCCTCTACCTTGGCTACACCTTC. This encodes CASSLYLGYTF.

This clone was observed a single time. The chain joins TRBV5-1 to TRBJ2-3, with 16 bases lining up with TRBD2. The germline V gene has CDR1 SGHRS and CDR2 YFSETQ. The CDR3 is made up of 18 amino acids. J lost 1 base, V lost 2 bases, and 4 bases had no gene match. CDR3 in DNA: TGCGCCAGCAGCTTTGGGACTAGCGGGGGGGCGGGCACAGATACGCAGTATTTT. Translating gives CASSFGTSGGAGTDTQYF.

The J gene is TRBJ2-1, the V gene TRBV7-3, with TRBD2 matching over 11 bases. The length of the CDR3 is 16 residues. V gave up 3 bases and J gave up 6 bases; unmatched junction bases: 7. Germline CDR1 SGHTA, CDR2 FQGTGA. CDR3 nucleotide sequence: TGTGCCAGCAGCTTCTCCGGGACTAGCGGAGTCAATGAGCAGTTCTTC. Its protein is CASSFSGTSGVNEQFF.

The chain links TRBV29-1 to TRBJ1-1; the D is unclear. Germline CDR1 and CDR2: SQVTM and ANQGSEA. Trimming stripped 5 bases from V and 1 base from J, with 14 bases between. This CDR3 has 14 amino acids. In DNA, the CDR3 is TGCAGCGTTCATATGACACACCCGAACACTGAAGCTTTCTTT. Translation gives CSVHMTHPNTEAFF.

V gene TRBV19 combines with J gene TRBJ1-1; D gene unclear. V shed 4 bases and J shed 3 bases, with 9 bases lying between them. The V gene's germline CDR1 is LNHDA and CDR2 SQIVND (reference sequence). The CDR3 has 13 residues. The CDR3 sequence is CASSNREYTEAFF. CDR3 nucleotides: TGTGCCAGTAGTAATCGGGAGTACACTGAAGCTTTCTTT.

J is TRBJ2-7 and V is TRBV29-1; no definite D call. Germline V gene sequence: CDR1 SQVTM, CDR2 ANQGSEA. V lost 1 base and J 6 bases, leaving 22 bases between the germline ends. CDR3 length: 16 amino acids. The CDR3 sequence: CSVEGEARTSAGEQYF. The CDR3 bases are TGCAGCGTTGAAGGTGAGGCGAGAACGAGTGCCGGCGAGCAGTACTTC.

The chain has TRBV28 and TRBJ1-1; 7 positions match TRBD1. Trimming took 6 bases from V and 11 from J; bases not matched to a gene: 12. The CDR3 loop spans 13 amino acids. Germline assignment: CDR1 MDHEN and CDR2 SYDVKM. The CDR3 coding sequence is TGTGCCAGCAGCGGGGGGGAAGGGGGCTACGCTTTCTTT. Protein sequence: CASSGGEGGYAFF.

The CDR3 spells CASRPQGAGNEQYF. Written as DNA, the CDR3 is TGTGCCAGTAGACCACAGGGGGCTGGGAACGAGCAGTACTTC. V gene TRBV19 combines with J gene TRBJ2-7; 9 positions agree with TRBD1. This CDR3 has 14 amino acids. The junction had 8 bases not matched to a gene; V was cut back by 6 bases and J by 5 bases. Germline CDR1 is LNHDA and CDR2 is SQIVND (reference sequence).

The rearrangement uses TRBV5-1 and TRBJ2-1, with D tentatively TRBD2 (7 bases). V shed 0 bases and J shed 12 bases, with 16 bases lying between them. This CDR3 has 14 amino acids. From germline, CDR1 is SGHRS and CDR2 YFSETQ. The CDR3 region has the DNA TGCGCCAGCAGCTTGGACGTGGGGGGGCAGGGGCAGTTCTTC. Amino acids: CASSLDVGGQGQFF.

The gene calls are TRBV2 and TRBJ1-5; 12 bases agree with TRBD1. J was trimmed by 6 bases and V by 7 bases; bases with no gene match: 10. The CDR3 runs 16 residues. Germline V gives CDR1 SNHLY, CDR2 FYNNEI. The CDR3 loop is CASNRGGTGGVQPQHF. The CDR3 nucleotides are TGTGCCAGCAATCGCGGGGGGACAGGGGGCGTTCAGCCCCAGCATTTT.

V usage is TRBV18 and J usage is TRBJ2-7; 8 nucleotides match TRBD1. J was trimmed by 3 bases and V by 5 bases; bases with no gene match: 0. CDR1 is KGHSH and CDR2 is LQKENI in the germline V gene. The CDR3 consists of 12 residues. The CDR3 nucleotides are TGTGCCAGCTCAGGACAGGGCTACGAGCAGTACTTC. Its translation: CASSGQGYEQYF. The full variable domain, with the rest looked up from reference TRBV18 and TRBJ2-7, is NAGVMQNPRHLVRRRGQEARLRCSPMKGHSHVYWYRQLPEEGLKFMVYLQKENIIDESGMPKERFSAEFPKEGPSILRIQQVVRGDSAAYFCASSGQGYEQYFGPGTRLTVT.

The V gene is TRBV18, the J gene TRBJ1-6; D is uncertain. CDR3 length: 15 amino acids. V lost 6 bases and J 8 bases, leaving 17 bases between the germline ends. Germline values: CDR1 KGHSH, CDR2 LQKENI. For the CDR3, the DNA is TGTGCCAGCTCCGGGGAGGGAGGGATTGATTCACCCCTCCACTTT. Its protein is CASSGEGGIDSPLHF.

The rearrangement links TRBV30 to TRBJ2-5; weak D call: TRBD2 (5 bases). Looked up from germline, CDR1 is GTSNPN and CDR2 is SVGIG (reference sequence). Trimming took 2 bases from V and 2 from J, leaving 9 bases between them. This CDR3 is 13 amino acids long. The CDR3 coding sequence is TGTGCCTGGAGTAAAGAGCGGCAAGAGACCCAGTACTTC. It specifies CAWSKERQETQYF.

The chain recombines TRBV5-6 with TRBJ2-7, with D unclear. The CDR3 contains 15 residues. The germline gives CDR1 SGHDT, CDR2 YYEEEE. V lost 0 bases to trimming and J lost 3 bases, with 13 bases between them. CDR3 nucleotide sequence: TGTGCCAGCAGCTTGGGTAGCAGTGCTGGCTACGAGCAGTACTTC. As protein: CASSLGSSAGYEQYF.

The CDR3 spells CASSLGRLAGAGELFF. The CDR3 region has the DNA TGTGCCAGCAGCTTAGGGAGACTAGCGGGAGCCGGGGAGCTGTTTTTT. This rearrangement joins TRBV7-2 to TRBJ2-2; TRBD2 aligns across 12 bases. The CDR3 consists of 16 residues. V dropped 1 base and J dropped 6; count of bases not matched to a gene: 3. Germline V gene lookup returns CDR1 SGHTA and CDR2 FQGNSA.

This sequence joins TRBV5-1 and TRBJ1-4, with 8 bases lining up with TRBD1. CDR1 is SGHRS, CDR2 YFSETQ, per germline. The junction had 9 bases not matched to a gene; V was cut back by 2 bases and J by 9 bases. CDR3 length: 15 amino acids. The CDR3 loop reads CASSFEGQDGKKLFF. CDR3 nucleotides: TGCGCCAGCAGCTTCGAGGGACAGGATGGGAAAAAACTGTTTTTT.

V and J are TRBV7-9 and TRBJ2-7, with TRBD2 matching 12 bases. V dropped 5 bases and J dropped 0; count of bases not matched to a gene: 2. The CDR3 totals 15 residues. The V gene's germline CDR1 is SEHNR and CDR2 FQNEAQ (reference sequence). The DNA of the CDR3 is TGTGCCAGCAGCAAGACTAGCGGGAGCTCCTACGAGCAGTACTTC. Translation gives CASSKTSGSSYEQYF.